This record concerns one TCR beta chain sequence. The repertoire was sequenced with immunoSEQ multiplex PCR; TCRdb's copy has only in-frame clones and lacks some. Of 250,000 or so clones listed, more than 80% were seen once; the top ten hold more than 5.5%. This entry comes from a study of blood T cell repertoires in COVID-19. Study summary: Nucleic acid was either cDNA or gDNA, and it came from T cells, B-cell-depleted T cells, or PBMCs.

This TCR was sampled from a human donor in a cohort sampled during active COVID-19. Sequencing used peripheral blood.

CDR3 region: CASNSGQFNEKLFF. DNA for the CDR3: TGTGCCAGCAATTCGGGACAGTTTAATGAAAAACTGTTTTTT. J is TRBJ1-4 and V is TRBV27, with TRBD1 matching over 7 bases. Trimming took 7 bases from V and 4 from J; bases not matched to a gene: 6. This CDR3 comprises 14 residues. Germline V lookup: CDR1 MNHEY, CDR2 SMNVEV (reference sequence).